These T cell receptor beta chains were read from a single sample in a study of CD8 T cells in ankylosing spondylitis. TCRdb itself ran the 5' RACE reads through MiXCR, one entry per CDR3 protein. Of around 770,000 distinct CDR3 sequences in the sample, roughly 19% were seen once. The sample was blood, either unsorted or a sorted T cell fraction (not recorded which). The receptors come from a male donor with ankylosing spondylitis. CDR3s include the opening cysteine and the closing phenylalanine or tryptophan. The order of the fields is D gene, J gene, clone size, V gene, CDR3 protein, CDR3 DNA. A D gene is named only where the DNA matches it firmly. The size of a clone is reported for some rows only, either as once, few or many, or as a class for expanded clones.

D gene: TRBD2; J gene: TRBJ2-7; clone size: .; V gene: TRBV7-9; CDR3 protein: CASSSTTSGTYEQYF; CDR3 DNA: TGTGCCAGCAGCTCCACCACTAGCGGAACCTACGAGCAGTACTTC
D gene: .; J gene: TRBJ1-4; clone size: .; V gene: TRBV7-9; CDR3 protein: CASSFYGDGNEKLFF; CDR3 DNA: TGTGCCAGCAGCTTTTATGGCGACGGCAATGAAAAACTGTTTTTT
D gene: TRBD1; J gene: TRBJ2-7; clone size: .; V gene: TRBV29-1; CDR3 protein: CSVVDRGSYEQYF; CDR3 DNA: TGCAGCGTTGTAGACAGGGGGTCATACGAGCAGTACTTC
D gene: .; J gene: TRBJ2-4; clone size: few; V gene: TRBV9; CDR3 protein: CASSVERNRADIQYF; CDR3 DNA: TGTGCCAGCAGCGTAGAGAGAAACAGGGCGGACATTCAGTACTTC
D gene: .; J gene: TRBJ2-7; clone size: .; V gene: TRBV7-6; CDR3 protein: CASSQRGLSYEQYF; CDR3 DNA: TGTGCCAGCAGCCAAAGAGGGCTTTCCTACGAGCAGTACTTC
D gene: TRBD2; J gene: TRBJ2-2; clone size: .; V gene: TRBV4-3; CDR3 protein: CASSQSGRAYTGELFF; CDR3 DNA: TGCGCCAGCAGCCAAAGCGGGAGGGCCTATACCGGGGAGCTGTTTTTT
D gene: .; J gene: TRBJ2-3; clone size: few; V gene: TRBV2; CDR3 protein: CASPGDTDTQYF; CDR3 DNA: TGTGCCAGCCCGGGGGACACAGATACGCAGTATTTT
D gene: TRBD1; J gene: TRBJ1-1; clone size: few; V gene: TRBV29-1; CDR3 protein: CSVSGGSGPEAFF; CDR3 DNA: TGCAGCGTATCAGGGGGCTCGGGCCCTGAAGCTTTCTTT
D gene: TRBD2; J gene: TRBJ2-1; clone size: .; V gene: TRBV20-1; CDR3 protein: CSARDYLAVLYNEQFF; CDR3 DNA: TGCAGTGCTAGAGATTATCTAGCGGTCCTCTACAATGAGCAGTTCTTC
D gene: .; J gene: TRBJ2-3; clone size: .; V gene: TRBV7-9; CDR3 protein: CASSPIERSTDTQYF; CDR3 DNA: TGTGCCAGCAGCCCAATAGAGCGGAGCACAGATACGCAGTATTTT
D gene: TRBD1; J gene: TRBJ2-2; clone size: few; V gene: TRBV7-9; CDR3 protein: CASSLGSGGTTGELFF; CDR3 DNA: TGTGCCAGCAGCTTAGGCTCAGGGGGAACCACCGGGGAGCTGTTTTTT
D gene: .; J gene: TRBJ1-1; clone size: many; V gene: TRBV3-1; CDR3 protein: CATRGMDAEAFF; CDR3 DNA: TGTGCCACGAGGGGGATGGACGCTGAAGCTTTCTTT
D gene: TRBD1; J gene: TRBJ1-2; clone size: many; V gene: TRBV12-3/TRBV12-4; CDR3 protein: CASSLEGQAPDGYTF; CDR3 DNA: TGTGCCAGCAGTTTAGAGGGACAGGCCCCTGATGGCTACACCTTC
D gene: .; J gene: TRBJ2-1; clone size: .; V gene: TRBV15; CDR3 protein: CATSPRVHNEQFF; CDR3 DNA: TGTGCCACCAGCCCCCGGGTCCACAATGAGCAGTTCTTC
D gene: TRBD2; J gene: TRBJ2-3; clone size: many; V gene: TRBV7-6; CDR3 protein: CASSLGSGGSDTQYF; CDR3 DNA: TGTGCCAGCAGCTTAGGTTCGGGAGGATCGGATACGCAGTATTTT
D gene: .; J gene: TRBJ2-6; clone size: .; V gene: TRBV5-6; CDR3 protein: CASSFLSGNGANVLTF; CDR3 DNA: TGTGCCAGCAGCTTTTTATCAGGGAATGGGGCCAACGTCCTGACTTTC
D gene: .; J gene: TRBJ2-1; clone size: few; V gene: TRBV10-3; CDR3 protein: CAISEVRGNEQFF; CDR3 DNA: TGTGCCATCAGTGAGGTGAGGGGGAATGAGCAGTTCTTC
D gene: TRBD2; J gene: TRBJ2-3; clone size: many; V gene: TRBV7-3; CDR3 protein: CASSPGLADTQYF; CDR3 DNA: TGTGCCAGCAGTCCTGGACTAGCAGATACGCAGTATTTT
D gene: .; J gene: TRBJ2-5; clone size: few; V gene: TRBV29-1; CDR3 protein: CSVEEHNRETQYF; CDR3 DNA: TGCAGCGTTGAAGAACATAACAGAGAGACCCAGTACTTC
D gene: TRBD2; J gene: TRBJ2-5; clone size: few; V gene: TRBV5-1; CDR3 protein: CASSLAWSGGQETQYF; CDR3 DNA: TGCGCCAGCAGCTTGGCCTGGAGCGGGGGACAAGAGACCCAGTACTTC
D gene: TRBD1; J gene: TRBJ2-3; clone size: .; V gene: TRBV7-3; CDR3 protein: CASSLKGQGAVDTQYF; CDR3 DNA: TGTGCCAGCAGCTTAAAGGGACAGGGGGCGGTAGATACGCAGTATTTT
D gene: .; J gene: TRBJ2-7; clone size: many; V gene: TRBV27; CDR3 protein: CASSFRGLGYEQYF; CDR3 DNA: TGTGCCAGCAGTTTCCGGGGTCTGGGCTACGAGCAGTACTTC
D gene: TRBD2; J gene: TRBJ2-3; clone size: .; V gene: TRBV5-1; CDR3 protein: CASRGGISGSPDTQYF; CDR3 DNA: TGCGCCAGCAGGGGTGGAATCAGCGGGAGTCCAGATACGCAGTATTTT
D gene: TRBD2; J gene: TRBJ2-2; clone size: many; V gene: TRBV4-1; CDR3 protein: CASSPRAGINGELFF; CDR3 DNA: TGCGCCAGCAGCCCCAGAGCGGGGATAAACGGGGAGCTGTTTTTT
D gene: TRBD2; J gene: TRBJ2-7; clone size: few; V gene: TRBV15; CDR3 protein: CATSRVGGEQYF; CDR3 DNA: TGTGCCACCAGCAGAGTGGGGGGGGAGCAGTACTTC
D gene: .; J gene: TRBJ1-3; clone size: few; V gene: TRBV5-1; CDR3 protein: CASSPDLHSGNTIYF; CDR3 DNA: TGCGCCAGCAGCCCGGACTTACACTCTGGAAACACCATATATTTT
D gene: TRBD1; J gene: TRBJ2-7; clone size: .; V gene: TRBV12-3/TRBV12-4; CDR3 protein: CASRTGGFYEQYF; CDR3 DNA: TGTGCCAGCAGGACAGGGGGTTTCTACGAGCAGTACTTC
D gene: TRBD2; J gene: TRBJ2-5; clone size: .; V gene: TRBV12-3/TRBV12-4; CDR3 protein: CASSSGLVMETQYF; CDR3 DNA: TGTGCCAGCAGTTCCGGACTAGTGATGGAGACCCAGTACTTC
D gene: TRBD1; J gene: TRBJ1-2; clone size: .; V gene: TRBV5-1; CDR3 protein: CASSSEGASGGYTF; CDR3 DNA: TGCGCCAGCAGCTCGGAGGGGGCTAGCGGTGGCTACACCTTC
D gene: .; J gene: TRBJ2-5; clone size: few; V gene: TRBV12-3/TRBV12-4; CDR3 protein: CASSPPSISGTQYF; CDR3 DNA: TGTGCCAGCAGTCCCCCCAGTATTTCCGGGACCCAGTACTTC
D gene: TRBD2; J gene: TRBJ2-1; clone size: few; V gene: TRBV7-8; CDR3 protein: CASSTRTSGDLWNEQFF; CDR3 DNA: TGTGCCAGCAGCACCAGGACTAGCGGGGATCTTTGGAATGAGCAGTTCTTC
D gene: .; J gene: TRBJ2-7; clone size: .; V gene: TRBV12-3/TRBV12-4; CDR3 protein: CASSHGAADEQYF; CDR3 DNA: TGTGCCAGCAGCCATGGCGCGGCTGACGAGCAGTACTTC
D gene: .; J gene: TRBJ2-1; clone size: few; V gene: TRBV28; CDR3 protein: CASRTGTYVNEQFF; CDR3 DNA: TGTGCCAGCAGAACCGGGACGTACGTGAATGAGCAGTTCTTC
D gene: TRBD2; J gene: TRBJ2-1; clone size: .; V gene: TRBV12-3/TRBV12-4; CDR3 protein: CASNRAREGRNEQFF; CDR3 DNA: TGTGCCAGCAATCGTGCGCGGGAGGGCCGCAATGAGCAGTTCTTC
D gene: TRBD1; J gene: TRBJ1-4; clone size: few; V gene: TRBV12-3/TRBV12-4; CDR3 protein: CASSPGQAGATNEKLFF; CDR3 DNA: TGTGCCAGCAGCCCCGGACAGGCCGGAGCAACTAATGAAAAACTGTTTTTT
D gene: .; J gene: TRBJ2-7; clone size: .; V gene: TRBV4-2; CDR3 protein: CASSNPGHPYEQYF; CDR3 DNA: TGTGCCAGCAGCAATCCGGGACACCCATACGAGCAGTACTTC
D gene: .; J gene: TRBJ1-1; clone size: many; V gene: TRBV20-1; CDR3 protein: CSARDHRLNTEAFF; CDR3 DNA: TGCAGTGCTAGAGATCATAGGTTGAACACTGAAGCTTTCTTT